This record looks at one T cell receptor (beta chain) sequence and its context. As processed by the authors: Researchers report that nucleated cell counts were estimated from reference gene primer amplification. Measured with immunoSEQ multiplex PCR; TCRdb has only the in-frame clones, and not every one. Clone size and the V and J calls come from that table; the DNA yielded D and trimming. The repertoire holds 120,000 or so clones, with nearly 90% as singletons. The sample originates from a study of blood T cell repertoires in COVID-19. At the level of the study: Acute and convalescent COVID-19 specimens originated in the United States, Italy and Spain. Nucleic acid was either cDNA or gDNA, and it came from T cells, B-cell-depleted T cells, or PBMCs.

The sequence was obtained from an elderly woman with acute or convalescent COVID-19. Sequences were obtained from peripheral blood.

The DNA of the CDR3 is TGTGCCAGCAGTCCACTGGGACTAGGGGTGGGAAAACTGTTTTTT. Residues: CASSPLGLGVGKLFF. V is TRBV27 and J is TRBJ1-4, with D maybe TRBD1 (5 bases). V was cut by 5 bases and J by 10 bases, with 20 bases left in between. The V gene's germline CDR1 is MNHEY and CDR2 SMNVEV (reference sequence). The CDR3 totals 15 residues.